This T cell receptor beta chain is drawn from a study of cytomegalovirus exposure and HLA in healthy donors. Overall study context: The approximately 110 validation repertoires, a later analysis reported, used the same platform as the 666 repertoires from the first cohort.

Study outcomes and limitations: Confirmation was obtained in vitro that a few CMV-associated chains are specific for CMV antigens. Reported results showed that the classifier diagnosed cytomegalovirus status with high specificity and sensitivity. Most sequenced TCRs were rare (though some public TCRs occurred in many donors).

Method: immunoSEQ multiplex PCR; TCRdb's copy keeps in-frame clones and lacks some. This table holds 150,000 or so clones, about 86% found once. Looked up from germline, CDR1 is MDHEN and CDR2 is SYDVKM. V lost 8 bases, J lost 3 bases, and 17 bases lay in between. There are 14 residues in the CDR3. Comment on this clone: Its antigen is unknown.

This TCR came from a human donor in good health. This sequence joins TRBV28 and TRBJ2-7; D call uncertain. Sequences were obtained from PBMCs. The CDR3 nucleotides read TGTGCCAGCCTCCCAGGCACCACCTTCTACGAGCAGTACTTC. Residues: CASLPGTTFYEQYF.